Reported below is one T cell receptor beta chain. This clone was counted once. Its binding antigen is unknown. No qualities accompany the bases; no much larger clone lies one base away. This specimen comes from a study of control samples from healthy donors and cancer patients (dated by TCRdb to 2020 to 2021). The library came from the immunoSEQ multiplex PCR assay. TCRdb limited this immuneACCESS table to in-frame rearrangements with V and J called. A share of clones is missing; checked studies link under half to unresolved V genes, and the rest is unexplained. Here the sample has over 85,000 clones; around 85% occur a single time. About 36% of the sample is taken by the ten largest. Including the terminal cysteine and phenylalanine, the CDR3 comprises 17 residues. Only the CDR3 portion is preserved as DNA: 51 bases, with reading frame beginning at the first base.

The sequence is built from TRBV21-1 and TRBJ2-1; the D call of TRBD2 is as the table states it, not checked on the DNA. TRBV21-1 is assigned pseudogene status. Sequencing input: PBMCs. The clonotype was recovered from a man in his sixties or seventies with lung cancer. The DNA reads as follows: TGTGCCAGCACCGACACTAGCGGGGGGGCGAGGTACAATGAGCAGTTCTTC. It is translated as CASTDTSGGARYNEQFF.